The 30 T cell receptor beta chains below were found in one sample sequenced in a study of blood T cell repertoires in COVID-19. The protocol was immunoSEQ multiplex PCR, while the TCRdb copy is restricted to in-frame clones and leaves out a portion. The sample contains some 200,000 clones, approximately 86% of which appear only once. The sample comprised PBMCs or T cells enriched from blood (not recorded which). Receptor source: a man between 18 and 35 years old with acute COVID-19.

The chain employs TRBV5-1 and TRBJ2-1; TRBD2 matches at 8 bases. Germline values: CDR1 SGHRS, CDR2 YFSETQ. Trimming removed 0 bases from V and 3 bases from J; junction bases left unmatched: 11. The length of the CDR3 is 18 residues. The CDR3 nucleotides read TGCGCCAGCAGCTTGGTTCCCACCTCTAGCGGGCGCTACAATGAGCAGTTCTTC. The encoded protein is CASSLVPTSSGRYNEQFF.

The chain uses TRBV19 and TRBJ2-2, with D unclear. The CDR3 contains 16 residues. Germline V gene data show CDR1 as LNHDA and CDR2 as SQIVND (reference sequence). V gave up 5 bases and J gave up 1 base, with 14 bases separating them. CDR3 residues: CASSLFDIENTGELFF. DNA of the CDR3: TGTGCCAGTAGTCTTTTCGACATCGAGAACACCGGGGAGCTGTTTTTT.

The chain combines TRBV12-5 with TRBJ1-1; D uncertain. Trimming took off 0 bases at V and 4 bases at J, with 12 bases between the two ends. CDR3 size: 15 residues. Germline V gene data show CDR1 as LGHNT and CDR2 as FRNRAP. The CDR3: CASGLVIGSGTEAFF. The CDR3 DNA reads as TGTGCTAGTGGTTTGGTAATCGGTTCGGGCACTGAAGCTTTCTTT. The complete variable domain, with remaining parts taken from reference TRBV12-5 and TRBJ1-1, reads DARVTQTPRHKVTEMGQEVTMRCQPILGHNTVFWYRQTMMQGLELLAYFRNRAPLDDSGMPKDRFSAEMPDATLATLKIQPSEPRDSAVYFCASGLVIGSGTEAFFGQGTRLTVV.

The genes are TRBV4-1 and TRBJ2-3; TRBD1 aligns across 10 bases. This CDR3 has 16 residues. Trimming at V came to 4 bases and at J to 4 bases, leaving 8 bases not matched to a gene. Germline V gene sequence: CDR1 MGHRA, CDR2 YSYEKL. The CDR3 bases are TGCGCCAGCAGCCGCTCCGGGACAGGGGTGGCAGATACGCAGTATTTT. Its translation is CASSRSGTGVADTQYF.

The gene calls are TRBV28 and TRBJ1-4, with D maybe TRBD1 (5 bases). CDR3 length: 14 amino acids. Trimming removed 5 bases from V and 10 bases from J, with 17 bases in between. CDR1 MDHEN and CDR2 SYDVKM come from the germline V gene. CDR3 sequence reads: CASSRPSGGGKLFF. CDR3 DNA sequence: TGTGCCAGCAGTCGGCCTTCGGGGGGGGGAAAACTGTTTTTT.

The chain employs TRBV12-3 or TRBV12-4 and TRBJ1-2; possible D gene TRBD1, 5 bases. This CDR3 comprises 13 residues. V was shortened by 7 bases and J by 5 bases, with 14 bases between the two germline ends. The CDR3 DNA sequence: TGTGCCAGCACCTCCGGTGGGGGGTATGGCTACACCTTC. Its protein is CASTSGGGYGYTF.

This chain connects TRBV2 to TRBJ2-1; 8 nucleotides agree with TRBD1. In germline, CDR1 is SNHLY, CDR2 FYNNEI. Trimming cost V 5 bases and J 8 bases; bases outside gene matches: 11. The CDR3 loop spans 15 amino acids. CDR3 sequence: CASSRTGNFDDEQFF. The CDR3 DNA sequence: TGTGCCAGCAGTCGGACAGGGAATTTCGACGATGAGCAGTTCTTC.

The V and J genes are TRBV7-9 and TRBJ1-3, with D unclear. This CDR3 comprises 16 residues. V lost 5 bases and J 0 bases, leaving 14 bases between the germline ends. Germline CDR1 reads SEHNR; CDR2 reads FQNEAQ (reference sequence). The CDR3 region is CASSPRTGSSGNTIYF. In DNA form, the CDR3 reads TGTGCCAGCAGCCCTAGGACGGGGTCCTCTGGAAACACCATATATTTT.

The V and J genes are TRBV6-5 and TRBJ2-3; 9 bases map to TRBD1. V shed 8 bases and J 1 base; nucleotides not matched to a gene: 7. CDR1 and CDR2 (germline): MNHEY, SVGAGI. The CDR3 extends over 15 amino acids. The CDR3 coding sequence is TGTGCCAGCGGAGAACAGGGGGCCGGCACAGATACGCAGTATTTT. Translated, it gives CASGEQGAGTDTQYF.

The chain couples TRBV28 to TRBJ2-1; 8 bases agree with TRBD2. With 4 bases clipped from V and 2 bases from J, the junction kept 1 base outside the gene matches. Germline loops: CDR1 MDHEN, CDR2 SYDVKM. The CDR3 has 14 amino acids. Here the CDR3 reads CASSSGGPYNEQFF. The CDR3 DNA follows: TGTGCCAGCAGTTCGGGAGGGCCCTACAATGAGCAGTTCTTC.

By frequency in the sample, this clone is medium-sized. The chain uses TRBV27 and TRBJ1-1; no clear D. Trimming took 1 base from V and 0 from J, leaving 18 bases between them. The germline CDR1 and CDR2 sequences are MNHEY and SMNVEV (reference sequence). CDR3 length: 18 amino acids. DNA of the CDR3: TGTGCCAGCAGTTTATTTGGGCCCGTAACCTCCATGAACACTGAAGCTTTCTTT. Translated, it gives CASSLFGPVTSMNTEAFF.

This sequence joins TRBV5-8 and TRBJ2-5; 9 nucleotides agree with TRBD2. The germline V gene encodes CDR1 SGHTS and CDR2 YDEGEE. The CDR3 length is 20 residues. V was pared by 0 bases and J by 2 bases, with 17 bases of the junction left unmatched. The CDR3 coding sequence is TGTGCCAGCAGCTTGGAGATCCGGGCTAGCGGGACCTTCGTACAAGAGACCCAGTACTTC. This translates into CASSLEIRASGTFVQETQYF.

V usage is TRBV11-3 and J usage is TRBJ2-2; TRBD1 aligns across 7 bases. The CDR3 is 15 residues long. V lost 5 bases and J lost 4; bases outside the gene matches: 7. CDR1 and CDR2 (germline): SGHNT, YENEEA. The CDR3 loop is CASSTRQGSTGELFF. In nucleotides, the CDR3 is TGTGCCAGCAGCACCCGACAGGGATCCACCGGGGAGCTGTTTTTT.

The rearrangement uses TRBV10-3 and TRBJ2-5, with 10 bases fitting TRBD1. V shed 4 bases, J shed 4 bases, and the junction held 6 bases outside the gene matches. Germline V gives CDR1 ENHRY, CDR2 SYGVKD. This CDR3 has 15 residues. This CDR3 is CAISGDRGQGETQYF. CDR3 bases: TGTGCCATCAGTGGGGACAGGGGCCAGGGAGAGACCCAGTACTTC.

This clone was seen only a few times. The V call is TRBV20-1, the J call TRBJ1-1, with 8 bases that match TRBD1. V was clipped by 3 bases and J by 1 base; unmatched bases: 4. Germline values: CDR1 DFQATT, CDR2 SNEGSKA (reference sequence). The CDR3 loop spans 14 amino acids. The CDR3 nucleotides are TGCAGTGCTAGTGCCGGGACAGGGAACACTGAAGCTTTCTTT. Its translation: CSASAGTGNTEAFF.

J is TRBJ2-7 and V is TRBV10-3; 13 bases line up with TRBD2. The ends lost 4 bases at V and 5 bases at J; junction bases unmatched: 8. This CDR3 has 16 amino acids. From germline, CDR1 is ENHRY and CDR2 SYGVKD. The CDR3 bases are TGTGCCATCAGTGTAGGGGGACTAGCGGGATTAGACGAGCAGTACTTC. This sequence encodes CAISVGGLAGLDEQYF.

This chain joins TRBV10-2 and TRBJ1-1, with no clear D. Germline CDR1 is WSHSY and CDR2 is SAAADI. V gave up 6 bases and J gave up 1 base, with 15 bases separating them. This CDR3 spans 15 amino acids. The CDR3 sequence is CASRASGRPNTEAFF. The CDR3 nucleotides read TGCGCCAGCAGGGCGTCTGGCAGGCCGAACACTGAAGCTTTCTTT.

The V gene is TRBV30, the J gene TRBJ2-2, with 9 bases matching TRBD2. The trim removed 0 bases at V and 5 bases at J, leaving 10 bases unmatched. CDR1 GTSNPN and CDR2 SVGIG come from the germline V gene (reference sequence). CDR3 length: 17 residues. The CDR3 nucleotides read TGTGCCTGGAGTGTATTTGCTAGCGGGACGGGGACCGGGGAGCTGTTTTTT. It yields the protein CAWSVFASGTGTGELFF.

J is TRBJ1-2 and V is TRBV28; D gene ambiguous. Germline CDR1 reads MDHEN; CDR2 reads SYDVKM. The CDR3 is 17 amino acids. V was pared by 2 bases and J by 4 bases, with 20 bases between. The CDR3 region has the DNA TGTGCCAGCAGTTTACCAAACTTAGAGGGCGGAGGCTATGGCTACACCTTC. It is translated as CASSLPNLEGGGYGYTF.

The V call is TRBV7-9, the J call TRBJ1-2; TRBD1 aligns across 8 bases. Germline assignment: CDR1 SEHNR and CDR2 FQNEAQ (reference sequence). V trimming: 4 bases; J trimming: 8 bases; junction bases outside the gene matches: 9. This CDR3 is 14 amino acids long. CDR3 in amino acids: CASSSWTGLKGYTF. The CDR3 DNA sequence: TGTGCCAGCAGCTCCTGGACAGGGTTGAAGGGCTACACCTTC.

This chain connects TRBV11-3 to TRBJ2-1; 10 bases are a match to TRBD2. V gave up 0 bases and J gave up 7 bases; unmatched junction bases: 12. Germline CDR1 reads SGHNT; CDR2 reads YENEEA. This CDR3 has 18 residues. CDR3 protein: CASSLDKWGAGGPNEQFF. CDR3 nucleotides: TGTGCCAGCAGCTTAGATAAGTGGGGAGCGGGAGGGCCGAATGAGCAGTTCTTC.

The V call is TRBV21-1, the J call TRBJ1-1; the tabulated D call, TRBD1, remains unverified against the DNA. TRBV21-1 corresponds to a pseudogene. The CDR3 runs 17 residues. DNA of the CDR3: TGTGCCAGCAGCAAAGACCGGGACAGGCTTAAGAACACTGAAGCTTTCTTT. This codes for CASSKDRDRLKNTEAFF.

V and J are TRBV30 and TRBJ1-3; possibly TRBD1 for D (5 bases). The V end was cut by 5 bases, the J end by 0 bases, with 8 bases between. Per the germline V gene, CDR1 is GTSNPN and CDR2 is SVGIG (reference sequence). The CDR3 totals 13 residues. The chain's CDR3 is CAWDRSSGNTIYF. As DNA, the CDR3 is TGTGCCTGGGACAGAAGCTCTGGAAACACCATATATTTT. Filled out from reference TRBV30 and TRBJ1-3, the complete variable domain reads SQTIHQWPATLVQPVGSPLSLECTVEGTSNPNLYWYRQAAGRGLQLLFYSVGIGQISSEVPQNLSASRPQDRQFILSSKKLLLSDSGFYLCAWDRSSGNTIYFGEGSWLTVV.

This CDR3 is CASSLRQGNEELFF. The CDR3 DNA sequence: TGTGCCAGCAGCTTAAGACAGGGTAACGAGGAGCTGTTTTTT. The chain recombines TRBV7-3 with TRBJ2-2, with 7 positions matching TRBD1. The CDR3 is 14 residues long. Germline-derived CDR1 and CDR2 are SGHTA and FQGTGA. Germline trimming cut 1 base from V and 10 bases from J; bases unmatched to any gene: 6.

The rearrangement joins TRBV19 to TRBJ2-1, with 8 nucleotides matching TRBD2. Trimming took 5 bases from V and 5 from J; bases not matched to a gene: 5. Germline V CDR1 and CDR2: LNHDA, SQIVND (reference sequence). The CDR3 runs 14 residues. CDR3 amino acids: CASSVGLADNEQFF. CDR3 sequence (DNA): TGTGCCAGTAGTGTCGGACTAGCTGACAATGAGCAGTTCTTC.

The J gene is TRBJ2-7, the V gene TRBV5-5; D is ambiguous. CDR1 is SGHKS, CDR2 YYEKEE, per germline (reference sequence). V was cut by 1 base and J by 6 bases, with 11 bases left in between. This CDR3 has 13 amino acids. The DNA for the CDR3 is TGTGCCAGCAGCTTGTTTTGGCCGGGCGAGCAGTACTTC. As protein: CASSLFWPGEQYF.

CDR3 sequence reads: CAISGGVPYEQYF. Written as DNA, the CDR3 is TGTGCCATCAGCGGGGGGGTCCCGTACGAGCAGTACTTC. The V call is TRBV10-3, the J call TRBJ2-7; TRBD2 matches 8 bases. This CDR3 has 13 residues. Germline V gene data show CDR1 as ENHRY and CDR2 as SYGVKD. With V trimmed by 6 bases and J by 4 bases, 5 bases remained unmatched.

For the CDR3, the DNA is TGTGCCAGCTCACCCCGGGACAGGGGCTTTGGGACCTTC. This codes for CASSPRDRGFGTF. The chain recombines TRBV18 with TRBJ1-2; TRBD1 agrees at 10 bases. V was clipped by 3 bases and J by 14 bases; unmatched bases: 9. Germline CDR1 reads KGHSH; CDR2 reads LQKENI. This CDR3 is 13 amino acids long.

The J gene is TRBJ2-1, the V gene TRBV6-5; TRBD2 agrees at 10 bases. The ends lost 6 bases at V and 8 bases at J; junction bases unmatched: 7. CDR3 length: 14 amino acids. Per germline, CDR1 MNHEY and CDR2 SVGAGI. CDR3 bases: TGTGCCAGCAGCCTAGCGGGAGAAATCCATGAGCAGTTCTTC. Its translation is CASSLAGEIHEQFF.

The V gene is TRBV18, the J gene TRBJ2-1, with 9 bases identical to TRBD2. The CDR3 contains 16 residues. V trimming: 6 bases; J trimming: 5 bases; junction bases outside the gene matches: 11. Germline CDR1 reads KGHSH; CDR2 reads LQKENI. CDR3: CASSPRQIAGDNEQFF. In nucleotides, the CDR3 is TGTGCCAGCTCCCCAAGGCAAATAGCGGGGGACAATGAGCAGTTCTTC.